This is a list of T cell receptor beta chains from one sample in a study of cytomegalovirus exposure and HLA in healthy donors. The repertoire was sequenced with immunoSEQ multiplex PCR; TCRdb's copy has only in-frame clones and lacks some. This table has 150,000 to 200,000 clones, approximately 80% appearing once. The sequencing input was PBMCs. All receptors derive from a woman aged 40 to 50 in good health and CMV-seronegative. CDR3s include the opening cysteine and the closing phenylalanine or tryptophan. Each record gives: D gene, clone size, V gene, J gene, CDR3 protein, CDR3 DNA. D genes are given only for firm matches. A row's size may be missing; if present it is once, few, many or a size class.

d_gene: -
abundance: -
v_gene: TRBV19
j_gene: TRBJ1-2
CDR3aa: CASSITGYGYTF
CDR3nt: TGTGCCAGTAGTATCACGGGCTATGGCTACACCTTC

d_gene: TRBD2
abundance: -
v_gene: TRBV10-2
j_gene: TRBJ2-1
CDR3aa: CASGGLAGAYEQFF
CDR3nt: TGCGCCAGCGGGGGACTAGCGGGGGCTTATGAGCAGTTCTTC

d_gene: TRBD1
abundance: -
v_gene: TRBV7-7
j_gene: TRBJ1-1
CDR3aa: CASSEDRDTEAFF
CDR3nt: TGTGCTAGCAGCGAAGACAGGGACACTGAAGCTTTCTTT

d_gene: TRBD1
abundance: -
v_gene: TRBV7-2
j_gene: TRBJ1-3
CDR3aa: CASSSTGAGNTIYF
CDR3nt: TGTGCCAGCAGCTCGACAGGGGCCGGAAACACCATATATTTT

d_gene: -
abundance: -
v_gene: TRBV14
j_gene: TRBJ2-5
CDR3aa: CASSQGEERTQYF
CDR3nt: TGTGCCAGCAGCCAAGGAGAAGAGCGGACCCAGTACTTC

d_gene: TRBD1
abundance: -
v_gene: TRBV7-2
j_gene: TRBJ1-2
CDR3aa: CASSPQGAGGYTF
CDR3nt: TGTGCCAGCAGCCCCCAGGGGGCGGGTGGCTACACCTTC

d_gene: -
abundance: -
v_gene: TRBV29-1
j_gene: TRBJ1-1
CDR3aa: CSVEDPRAFF
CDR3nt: TGCAGCGTTGAAGATCCGCGAGCTTTCTTT

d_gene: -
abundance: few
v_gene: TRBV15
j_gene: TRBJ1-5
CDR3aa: CATSRDTDQPQHF
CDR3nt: TGTGCCACCAGCAGAGATACGGATCAGCCCCAGCATTTT

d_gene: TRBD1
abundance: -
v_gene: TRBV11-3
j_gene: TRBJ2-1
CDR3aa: CASSEGQGNEQFF
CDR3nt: TGTGCCAGCAGCGAGGGACAGGGCAATGAGCAGTTCTTC

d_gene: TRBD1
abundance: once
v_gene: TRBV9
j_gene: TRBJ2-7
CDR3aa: CASSQDRGREQYF
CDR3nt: TGTGCCAGCAGCCAGGACAGGGGACGAGAGCAGTACTTC

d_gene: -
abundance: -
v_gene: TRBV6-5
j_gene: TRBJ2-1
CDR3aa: CASRTGLGNEQFF
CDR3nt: TGTGCCAGCAGGACGGGACTGGGGAATGAGCAGTTCTTC

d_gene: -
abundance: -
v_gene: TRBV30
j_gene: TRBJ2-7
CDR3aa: CAWSAGTLGLEQYF
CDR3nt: TGTGCCTGGAGTGCCGGGACACTGGGCCTGGAGCAGTACTTC

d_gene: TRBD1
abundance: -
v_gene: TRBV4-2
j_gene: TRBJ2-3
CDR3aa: CASSQENARTGGFDTQYF
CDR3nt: TGTGCCAGCAGCCAAGAGAATGCTCGAACAGGGGGGTTTGATACGCAGTATTTT

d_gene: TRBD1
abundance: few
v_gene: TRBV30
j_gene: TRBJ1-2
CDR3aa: CAWLGDRVVYTF
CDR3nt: TGTGCCTGGCTGGGGGACAGGGTTGTGTACACCTTC

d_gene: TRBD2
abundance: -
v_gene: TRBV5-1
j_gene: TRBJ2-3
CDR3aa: CASSLGLAGLTDTQYF
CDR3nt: TGCGCCAGCAGCTTGGGACTAGCGGGACTAACAGATACGCAGTATTTT

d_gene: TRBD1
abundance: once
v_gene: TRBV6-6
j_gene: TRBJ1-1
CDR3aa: CASSYPMDRGITEAFF
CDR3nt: TGTGCCAGCAGTTACCCGATGGACAGGGGAATTACTGAAGCTTTCTTT

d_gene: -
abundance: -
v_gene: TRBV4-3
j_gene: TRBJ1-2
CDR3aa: CASSQDVGRTYNYGYTF
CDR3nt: TGCGCCAGCAGCCAAGATGTGGGGAGGACTTATAACTATGGCTACACCTTC

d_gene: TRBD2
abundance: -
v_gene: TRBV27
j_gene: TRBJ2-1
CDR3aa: CASQASGSSYNEQFF
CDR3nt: TGTGCCAGCCAAGCTAGCGGGAGCTCCTACAATGAGCAGTTCTTC

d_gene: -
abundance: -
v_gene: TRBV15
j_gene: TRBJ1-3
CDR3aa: CATWLGGSGNTIYF
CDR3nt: TGTGCCACATGGTTAGGGGGCTCTGGAAACACCATATATTTT

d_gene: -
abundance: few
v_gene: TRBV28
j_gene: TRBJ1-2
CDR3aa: CASSLATGTPTF
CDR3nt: TGTGCCAGCAGTTTAGCGACCGGGACACCCACCTTC

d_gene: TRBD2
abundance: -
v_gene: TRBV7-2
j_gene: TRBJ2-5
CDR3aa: CASSQGSSGSVYETQYF
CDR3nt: TGTGCCAGCAGCCAAGGTTCTAGCGGGAGTGTATATGAGACCCAGTACTTC

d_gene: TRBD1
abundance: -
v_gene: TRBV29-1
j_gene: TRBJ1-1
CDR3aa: CSVEENRGIEAFF
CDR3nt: TGCAGCGTTGAAGAGAACAGGGGAATTGAAGCTTTCTTT

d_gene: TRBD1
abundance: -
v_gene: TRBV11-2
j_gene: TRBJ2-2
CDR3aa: CASRVLRGQNTGELFF
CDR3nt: TGTGCCAGCAGGGTCCTCAGGGGGCAAAACACCGGGGAGCTGTTTTTT

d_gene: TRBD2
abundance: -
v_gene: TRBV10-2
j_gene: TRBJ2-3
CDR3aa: CASYSGRDQYF
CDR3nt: TGCGCCAGTTATAGCGGGAGGGACCAGTATTTT

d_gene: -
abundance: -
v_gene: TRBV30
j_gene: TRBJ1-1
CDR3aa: CAWSIAVPEAFF
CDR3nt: TGTGCCTGGAGTATTGCGGTGCCTGAAGCTTTCTTT

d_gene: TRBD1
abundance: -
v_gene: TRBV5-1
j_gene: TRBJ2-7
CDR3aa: CASSTGQGAYYEQYF
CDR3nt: TGCGCCAGCAGCACCGGACAGGGTGCTTACTACGAGCAGTACTTC

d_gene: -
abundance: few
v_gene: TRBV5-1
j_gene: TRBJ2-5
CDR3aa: CASSSGGRETQYF
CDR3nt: TGCGCCAGCAGCTCCGGGGGACGAGAGACCCAGTACTTC

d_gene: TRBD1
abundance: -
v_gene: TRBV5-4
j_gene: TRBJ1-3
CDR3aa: CASSLATGGGNTIYF
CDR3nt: TGTGCCAGCAGCCTGGCGACAGGGGGTGGAAACACCATATATTTT

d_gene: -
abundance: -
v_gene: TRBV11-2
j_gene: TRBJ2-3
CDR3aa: CASSLALGGADTQYF
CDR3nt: TGTGCCAGCAGCTTAGCGCTAGGGGGAGCGGATACGCAGTATTTT

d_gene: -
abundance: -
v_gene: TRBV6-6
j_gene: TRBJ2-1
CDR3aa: CASTQRREQFF
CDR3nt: TGTGCCAGCACTCAAAGGCGGGAGCAGTTCTTC

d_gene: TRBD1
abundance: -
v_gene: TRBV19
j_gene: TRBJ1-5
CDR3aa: CASSTDRARGSNQPQHF
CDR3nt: TGTGCCAGTAGTACCGACAGGGCTCGAGGAAGCAATCAGCCCCAGCATTTT

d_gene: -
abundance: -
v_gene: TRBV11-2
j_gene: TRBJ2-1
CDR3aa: CASSPDYIYNEQFF
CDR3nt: TGTGCCAGCAGCCCGGACTATATATACAATGAGCAGTTCTTC

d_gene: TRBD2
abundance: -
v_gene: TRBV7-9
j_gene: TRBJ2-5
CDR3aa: CASSLGGSGTQETQYF
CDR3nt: TGTGCCAGCAGCTTAGGTGGTAGCGGGACCCAAGAGACCCAGTACTTC

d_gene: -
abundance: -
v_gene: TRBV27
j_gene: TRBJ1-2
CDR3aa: CASSLEGVSYTF
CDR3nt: TGTGCCAGCAGTTTAGAAGGGGTTAGCTACACCTTC

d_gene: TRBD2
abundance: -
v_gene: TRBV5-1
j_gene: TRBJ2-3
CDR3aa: CASSFAAGGGDTQYF
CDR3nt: TGCGCCAGCAGCTTCGCAGCGGGAGGCGGAGATACGCAGTATTTT

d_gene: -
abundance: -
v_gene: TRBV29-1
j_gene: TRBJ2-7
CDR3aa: CSVAFTGSYEQYF
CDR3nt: TGCAGCGTTGCTTTTACAGGGTCCTACGAGCAGTACTTC

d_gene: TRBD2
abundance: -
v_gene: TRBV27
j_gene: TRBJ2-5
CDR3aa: CASSLLGTSGWGETQYF
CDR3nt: TGTGCCAGCAGTTTGTTAGGGACTAGCGGATGGGGGGAGACCCAGTACTTC

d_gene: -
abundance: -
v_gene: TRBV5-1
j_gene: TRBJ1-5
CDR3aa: CASRAGNGNNQPQHF
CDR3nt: TGCGCCAGCAGGGCGGGGAATGGTAACAATCAGCCCCAGCATTTT

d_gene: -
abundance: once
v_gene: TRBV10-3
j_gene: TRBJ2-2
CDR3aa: CAITSAGELFF
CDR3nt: TGTGCCATTACCAGCGCCGGGGAGCTGTTTTTT

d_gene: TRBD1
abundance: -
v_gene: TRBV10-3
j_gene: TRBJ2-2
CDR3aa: CAISESGQGSYTGELFF
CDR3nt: TGTGCCATCAGTGAGTCCGGACAGGGGTCCTACACCGGGGAGCTGTTTTTT

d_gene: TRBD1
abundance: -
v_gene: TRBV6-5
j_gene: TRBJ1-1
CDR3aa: CASSRQGQLNTEAFF
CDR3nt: TGTGCCAGCAGTAGACAGGGGCAGTTGAACACTGAAGCTTTCTTT

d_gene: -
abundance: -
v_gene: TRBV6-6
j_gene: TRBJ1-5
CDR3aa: CASRGLASNQPQHF
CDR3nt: TGTGCCAGCAGGGGGCTCGCTAGCAATCAGCCCCAGCATTTT

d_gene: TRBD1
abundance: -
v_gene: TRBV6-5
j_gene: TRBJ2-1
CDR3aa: CASSYTQGPDNEQFF
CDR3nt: TGTGCCAGCAGTTACACACAGGGGCCCGACAATGAGCAGTTCTTC